Detailed here is one TCR beta chain. The antigen remains unidentified. The entry originates in a study of radiation and T cells in renal cell carcinoma. Study findings and constraints: Baseline intratumoral clonotype presence is unknown without pretreatment biopsies.

Time point meaning: blood 2 weeks post-SBRT. Treatment in this sample: 15 Gy SBRT to primary tumor, nephrectomy 4 weeks later. Generated by immunoSEQ multiplex PCR, the TCRdb table keeps only in-frame clones and is missing some. The sample has approximately 61,000 clones; roughly 72% are singletons. The CDR3 spans 13 residues. V lost 5 bases to trimming and J lost 1 base, with 5 bases between them. In germline, CDR1 is MNHEY, CDR2 SVGAGI. The receptor was derived from a man between 60 and 75 years old with renal cell carcinoma. This specimen was blood, taken from a patient whose treatment included radiotherapy and nephrectomy. V usage is TRBV6-5 and J usage is TRBJ2-2; D remains ambiguous. CDR3 residues: CASSRENTGELFF. CDR3 DNA sequence: TGTGCCAGCAGTAGGGAGAACACCGGGGAGCTGTTTTTT.